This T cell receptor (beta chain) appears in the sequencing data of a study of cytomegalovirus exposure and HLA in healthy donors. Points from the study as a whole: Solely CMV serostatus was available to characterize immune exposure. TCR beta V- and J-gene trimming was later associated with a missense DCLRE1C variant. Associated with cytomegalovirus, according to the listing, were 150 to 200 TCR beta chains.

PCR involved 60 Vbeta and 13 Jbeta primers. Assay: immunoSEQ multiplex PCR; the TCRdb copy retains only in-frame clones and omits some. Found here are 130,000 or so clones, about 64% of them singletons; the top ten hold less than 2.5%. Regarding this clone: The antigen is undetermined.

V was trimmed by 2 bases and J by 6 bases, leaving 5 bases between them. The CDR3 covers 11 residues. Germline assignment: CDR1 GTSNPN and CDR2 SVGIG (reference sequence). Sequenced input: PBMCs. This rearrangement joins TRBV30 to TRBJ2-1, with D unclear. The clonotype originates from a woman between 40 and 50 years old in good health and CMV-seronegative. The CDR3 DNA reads TGTGCCTGGAGTTGGCTCAATGAGCAGTTCTTC. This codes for CAWSWLNEQFF.